This is a list of T cell receptor beta chains from one sample in a study of blood T cell repertoires in COVID-19. The data were produced by immunoSEQ multiplex PCR, yet TCRdb's version contains in-frame clones alone and is incomplete. The table lists 250,000 to 300,000 clones, about 88% of them singletons. Sequenced sample: PBMCs or T cells enriched from blood (not recorded which). All receptors derive from a woman in her fifties or sixties in a cohort exposed to, infected with or recovered from COVID-19 (not recorded which). Each CDR3 is given with its conserved first and last residue. Each record gives: CDR3 DNA, CDR3 protein, V gene, clone size, D gene, J gene, CDR3 length. D genes are given only for firm matches. Rows may omit the clone size; those that give it use once, few, many or a size class.

DNA: TGCGCCAGCAGCTTGGCAGGGGGCGATGAAAAACTGTTTTTT
CDR3: CASSLAGGDEKLFF
V: TRBV5-1
size: NA
D: TRBD1
J: TRBJ1-4
length: 14

DNA: TGTGCCAGCAGCGTAGAAGGAGGGGGCCAGACCCAGTACTTC
CDR3: CASSVEGGGQTQYF
V: TRBV9
size: NA
D: NA
J: TRBJ2-5
length: 14

DNA: TGTGCCAGCTCCCTCCTAGCCCCCCAAAGGGGGCTTAACTATGGCTACACCTTC
CDR3: CASSLLAPQRGLNYGYTF
V: TRBV18
size: few
D: TRBD1
J: TRBJ1-2
length: 18

DNA: TGCGCCAGCAGCCCCGACAGGAGCAATCAGCCCCAGCATTTT
CDR3: CASSPDRSNQPQHF
V: TRBV5-1
size: few
D: NA
J: TRBJ1-5
length: 14

DNA: TGTGCCACCCTTAGCGAGGGACACTACGAGCAGTACTTC
CDR3: CATLSEGHYEQYF
V: TRBV2
size: NA
D: NA
J: TRBJ2-7
length: 13

DNA: TGTGCCAGCAGTCTTACTAGCCCCCTTTACAATGAGCAGTTCTTC
CDR3: CASSLTSPLYNEQFF
V: TRBV11-1
size: NA
D: NA
J: TRBJ2-1
length: 15

DNA: TGTGCCAGCTCACCTCTCGGGGGTATGAACACTGAAGCTTTCTTT
CDR3: CASSPLGGMNTEAFF
V: TRBV18
size: NA
D: NA
J: TRBJ1-1
length: 15

DNA: TGTGCCAGCAGCTTGACAGAGAACTATGGCTACACCTTC
CDR3: CASSLTENYGYTF
V: TRBV5-4
size: few
D: NA
J: TRBJ1-2
length: 13

DNA: TGTGCCAGCAGCTTAGCGGGGGCAGTCGATCAGCCCCAGCATTTT
CDR3: CASSLAGAVDQPQHF
V: TRBV7-9
size: NA
D: NA
J: TRBJ1-5
length: 15

DNA: TGCGCCAGCAGCCAAGAACTCTCCAGGTCTGGCGCTGAAGCTTTCTTT
CDR3: CASSQELSRSGAEAFF
V: TRBV4-1
size: NA
D: NA
J: TRBJ1-1
length: 16

DNA: TGCAGTGCTAGTCCCTTCGCGGGGCACTCCTACGAGCAGTACTTC
CDR3: CSASPFAGHSYEQYF
V: TRBV20-1
size: NA
D: NA
J: TRBJ2-7
length: 15

DNA: TGTGCCAGCAGTTACGGCAGAAAGAATGAAAAACTGTTTTTT
CDR3: CASSYGRKNEKLFF
V: TRBV6-5
size: NA
D: NA
J: TRBJ1-4
length: 14

DNA: TGTGCCAGCAGCTTCGGGGTGAGGGCTGAAGCTTTCTTT
CDR3: CASSFGVRAEAFF
V: TRBV11-2
size: NA
D: NA
J: TRBJ1-1
length: 13

DNA: TGCGCCAGCAGCCCCAATACAGGGGTAAAGAGCTATGGCTACACCTTC
CDR3: CASSPNTGVKSYGYTF
V: TRBV5-1
size: NA
D: TRBD1
J: TRBJ1-2
length: 16

DNA: TGTGCCAGCAGCCAACACCGGGACAGCATTCTCAATGAGCAGTTCTTC
CDR3: CASSQHRDSILNEQFF
V: TRBV14
size: once
D: TRBD1
J: TRBJ2-1
length: 16

DNA: TGCAGTGCTAGTACGGTGGTGGGCAGGAATCAGCCCCAGCATTTT
CDR3: CSASTVVGRNQPQHF
V: TRBV20-1
size: NA
D: NA
J: TRBJ1-5
length: 15

DNA: TGTGCCAGCTGGAGAGGAGGGACAGGGCGCGAGCAGTACTTC
CDR3: CASWRGGTGREQYF
V: TRBV28
size: NA
D: TRBD1
J: TRBJ2-7
length: 14